A single T cell receptor (beta chain) is shown here with its context. Its antigen remains unidentified. TCRdb fed the 5' RACE reads into MiXCR, producing one record per CDR3 protein. Here the sample spans some 270,000 distinct CDR3 sequences, over 15% being singletons. This sample was included in a study of CD8 T cells in ankylosing spondylitis. Overall study findings and caveats: According to the report, clones linked to the disease were significantly enriched in matched synovial fluid samples taken from ankylosing spondylitis patients. CD8+ by phenotype, disease-linked clones were relatively rare in peripheral blood.

The receptor was derived from a male donor with ankylosing spondylitis or in good health (not recorded which). The specimen was blood, either unsorted or a sorted T cell fraction (not recorded which).

The CDR3: CASGTMNTEAFF. CDR3 nucleotide sequence: TGTGCCAGCGGGACAATGAACACTGAAGCTTTCTTT. The chain joins TRBV9 to TRBJ1-1, with D tentatively TRBD1 (6 bases). Germline CDR1 SGDLS, CDR2 YYNGEE. V lost 7 bases to trimming and J lost 0 bases, with 7 bases between them. The length of the CDR3 is 12 residues.